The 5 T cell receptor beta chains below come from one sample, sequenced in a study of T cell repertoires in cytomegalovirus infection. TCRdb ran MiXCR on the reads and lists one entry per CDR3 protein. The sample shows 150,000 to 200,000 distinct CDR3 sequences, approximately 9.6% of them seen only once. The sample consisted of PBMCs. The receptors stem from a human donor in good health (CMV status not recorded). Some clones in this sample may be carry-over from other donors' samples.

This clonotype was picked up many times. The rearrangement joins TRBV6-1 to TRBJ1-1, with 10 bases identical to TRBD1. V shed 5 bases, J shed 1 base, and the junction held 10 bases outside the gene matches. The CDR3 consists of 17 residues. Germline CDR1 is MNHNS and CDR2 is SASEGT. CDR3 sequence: CASSLSRTGGWNTEAFF. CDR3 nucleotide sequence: TGTGCCAGCAGTCTGTCGAGGACAGGGGGATGGAACACTGAAGCTTTCTTT.

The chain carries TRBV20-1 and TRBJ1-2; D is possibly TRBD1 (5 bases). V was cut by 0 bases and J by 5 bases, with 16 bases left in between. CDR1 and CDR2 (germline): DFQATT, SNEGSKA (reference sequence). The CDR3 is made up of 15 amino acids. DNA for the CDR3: TGCAGTGCTAGAGATTTGAGGGGCCCTACGTATGGCTACACCTTC. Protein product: CSARDLRGPTYGYTF.

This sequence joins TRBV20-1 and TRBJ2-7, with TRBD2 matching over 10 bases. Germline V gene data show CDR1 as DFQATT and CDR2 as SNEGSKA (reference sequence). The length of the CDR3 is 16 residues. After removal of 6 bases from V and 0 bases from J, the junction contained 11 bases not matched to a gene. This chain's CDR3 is CSAAGTSELSSYEQYF. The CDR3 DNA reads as TGCAGTGCCGCCGGGACTAGCGAATTAAGCTCCTACGAGCAGTACTTC.

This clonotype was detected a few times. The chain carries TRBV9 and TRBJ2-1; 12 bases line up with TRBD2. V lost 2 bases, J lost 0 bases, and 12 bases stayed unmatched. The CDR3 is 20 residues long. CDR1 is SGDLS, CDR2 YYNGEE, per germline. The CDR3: CASSVDPGLAGASSYNEQFF. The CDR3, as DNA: TGTGCCAGCAGCGTGGATCCGGGACTAGCGGGCGCGAGCTCCTACAATGAGCAGTTCTTC.

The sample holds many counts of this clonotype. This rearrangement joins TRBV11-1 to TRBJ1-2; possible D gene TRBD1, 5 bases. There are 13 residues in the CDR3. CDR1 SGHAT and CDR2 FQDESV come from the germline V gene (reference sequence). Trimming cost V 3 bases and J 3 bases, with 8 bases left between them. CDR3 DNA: TGTGCCAGCAGCTTGGGGCGTGACTATGGCTACACCTTC. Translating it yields CASSLGRDYGYTF.